This T cell receptor beta chain is drawn from a study of metastatic and nonmetastatic thyroid tumors (dated by TCRdb to the early 2020s). For the study in its entirety: The researchers compared repertoires between peripheral blood samples and tumor or nodule tissue samples from patients with malignant or benign thyroid disease. Overall results and qualifications from the work: TCR beta diversity was reported as significantly higher in malignant tumors than in benign nodules, in both blood and tumor samples.

A note on this clone: It lacks a known antigen. No base quality values were provided; no much bigger clone lies one nucleotide off.

The library relied on PCR. Data came from an Illumina HiSeq 4000. The TCR beta-chain CDR3 region of each patient was profiled by high-throughput sequencing. Per the authors' processing: Drawing on CDR3 differences between clinicopathological groups, the researchers built a classifier meant to tell apart patients with distant-metastatic papillary thyroid cancer. To measure repertoire diversity the researchers used the Shannon index, while the Morisita-Horn index served to gauge how similar the tumor and blood repertoires were. Starting from the raw public reads, TCRdb applied fastp trimming at Q25, assembled clones with MiXCR and retained in-frame beta chains. The V and J calls were not made by the authors but by TCRdb's processing. The sample yields some 31,000 clones; approximately 20% were counted once. The biggest ten clones account for roughly 22% of the sample. None of the patients had been given any treatment before thyroid surgery. Using T-cell receptor beta sequencing, the study looked back at clinical samples from patients collected from about 2011 to 2018.

Measured from the cysteine to the phenylalanine, the CDR3 is 15 residues long. Of all the DNA, just the CDR3 is kept, 45 bases in frame from base 1. The CDR1 and CDR2 encoded by the germline V gene are MDHEN and SYDVKM. V loses 3 bases, J loses 3 bases, and the germline ends lie 15 bases apart. The chain joins TRBV28 to TRBJ2-7; the D gene is possibly TRBD1 or TRBD2, each agreeing over 5 bases. The sample comprised blood. The TCR comes from a female donor with papillary thyroid cancer or a benign thyroid nodule (not recorded which). Some clones in this sample may be carry-over from other donors' samples. The CDR3 protein: CASSFSPRGFYEQYF. The DNA reads TGTGCCAGCAGTTTCTCTCCGAGGGGATTCTACGAGCAGTACTTC.